This T cell receptor (beta chain) was captured by sequencing in a study of T-cell memory formation after mild COVID-19. Findings and limits, study-wide: The study detected some responding clones in pre-infection memory, suggesting cross-reactive memory joined.

This clonotype has a handful of counts. Its antigen is not known. TCRdb re-called the 5' RACE reads through MiXCR, storing one row per CDR3 protein. The repertoire holds under 250,000 distinct CDR3 sequences, with approximately 10% as singletons. The V and J ends lost 6 bases and 5 bases respectively, with 21 bases between them. CDR1 DFQATT and CDR2 SNEGSKA come from the germline V gene (reference sequence). The CDR3 covers 15 residues. The chain combines TRBV20-1 with TRBJ2-3; TRBD1 or TRBD2 may be the D gene (6 bases each). The specimen was PBMCs or a T cell subset sorted from them (not recorded which). The TCR was taken from a man aged 18 to 29 who had mild COVID-19 (a few samples of this study predate the infection). Cell type and time point are not known. The CDR3 here is CSAKTLGRGGDTQYF. The DNA of the CDR3 is TGCAGTGCCAAGACCCTCGGGAGAGGGGGAGATACGCAGTATTTT.